This TCR beta chain comes out of a study of early stage breast cancer tumors. Each sample had two DNA replicates, about 0.5 ug blood or about 1.5 ug tissue. Clones were sequenced by immunoSEQ multiplex PCR, and TCRdb holds only the in-frame ones, with some missing. This table holds fewer than 90,000 clones, roughly 80% found once. A word on this clone: Its target is unknown.

Germline V lookup: CDR1 SGHTA, CDR2 FQGNSA. This CDR3 has 14 residues. Trimming pared 6 bases from V and 7 bases from J, leaving 19 bases between. General study points: Most shared enriched TCRB sequences were commonly generated ones.

The receptor's source is a person aged 55 to 75 with breast cancer. The chain employs TRBV7-2 and TRBJ2-7; perhaps TRBD1 as D (6 bases). Sequences were obtained from blood. CDR3: CASSRGGGGGEQYF. In nucleotides, the CDR3 is TGTGCCAGCAGTCGTGGGGGCGGAGGTGGGGAGCAGTACTTC.